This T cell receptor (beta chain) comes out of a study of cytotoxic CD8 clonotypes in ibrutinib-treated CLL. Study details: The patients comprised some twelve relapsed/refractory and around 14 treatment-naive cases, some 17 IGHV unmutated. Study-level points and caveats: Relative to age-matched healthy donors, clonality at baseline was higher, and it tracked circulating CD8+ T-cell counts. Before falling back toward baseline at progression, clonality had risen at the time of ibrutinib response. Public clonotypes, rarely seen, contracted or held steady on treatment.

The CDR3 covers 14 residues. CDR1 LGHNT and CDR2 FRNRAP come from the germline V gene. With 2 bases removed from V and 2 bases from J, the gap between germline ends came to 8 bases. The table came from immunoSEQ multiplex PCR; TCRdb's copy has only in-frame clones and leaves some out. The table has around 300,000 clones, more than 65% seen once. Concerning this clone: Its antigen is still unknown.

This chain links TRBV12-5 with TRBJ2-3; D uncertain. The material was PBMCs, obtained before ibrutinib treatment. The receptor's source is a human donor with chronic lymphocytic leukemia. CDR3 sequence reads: CASGLYTNTDTQYF. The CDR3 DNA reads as TGTGCTAGTGGTTTGTACACAAACACAGATACGCAGTATTTT.